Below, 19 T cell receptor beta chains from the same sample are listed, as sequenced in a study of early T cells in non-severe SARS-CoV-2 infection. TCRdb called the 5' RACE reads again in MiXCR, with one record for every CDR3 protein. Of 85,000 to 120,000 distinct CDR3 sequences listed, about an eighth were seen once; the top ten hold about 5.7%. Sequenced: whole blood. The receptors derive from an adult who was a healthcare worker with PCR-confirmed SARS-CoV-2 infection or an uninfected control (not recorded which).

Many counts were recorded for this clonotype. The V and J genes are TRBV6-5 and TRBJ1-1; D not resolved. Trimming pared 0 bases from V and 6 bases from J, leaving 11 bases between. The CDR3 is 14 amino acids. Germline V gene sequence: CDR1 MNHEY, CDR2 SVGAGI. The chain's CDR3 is CASSYSWGVAEAFF. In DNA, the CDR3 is TGTGCCAGCAGTTACTCTTGGGGTGTCGCTGAAGCTTTCTTT.

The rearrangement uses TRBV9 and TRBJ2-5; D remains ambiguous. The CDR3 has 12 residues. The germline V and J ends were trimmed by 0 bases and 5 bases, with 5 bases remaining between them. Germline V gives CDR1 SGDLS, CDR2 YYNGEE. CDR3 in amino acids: CASSVDGETQYF. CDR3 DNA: TGTGCCAGCAGCGTAGATGGGGAGACCCAGTACTTC.

CDR3 protein: CASSWRQGANTEAFF. The CDR3 nucleotides read TGTGCCAGCAGCTGGAGACAGGGGGCTAACACTGAAGCTTTCTTT. The rearrangement links TRBV11-2 to TRBJ1-1; 10 bases are a match to TRBD1. This CDR3 is 15 amino acids long. Germline assignment: CDR1 SGHAT and CDR2 FQNNGV. Germline trimming cut 4 bases from V and 2 bases from J; bases unmatched to any gene: 4.

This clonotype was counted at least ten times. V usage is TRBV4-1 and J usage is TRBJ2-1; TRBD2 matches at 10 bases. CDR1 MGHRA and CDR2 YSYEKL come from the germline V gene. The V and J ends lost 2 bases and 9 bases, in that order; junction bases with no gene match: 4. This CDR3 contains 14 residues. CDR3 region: CASSQSGRAGEQFF. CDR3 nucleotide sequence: TGCGCCAGCAGCCAAAGCGGGAGGGCCGGTGAGCAGTTCTTC.

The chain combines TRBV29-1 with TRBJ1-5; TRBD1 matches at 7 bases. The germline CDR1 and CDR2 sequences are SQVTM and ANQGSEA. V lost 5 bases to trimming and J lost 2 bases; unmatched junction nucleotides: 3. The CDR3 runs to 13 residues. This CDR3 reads CSVNTGGNQPQHF. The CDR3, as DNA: TGCAGCGTTAATACAGGGGGCAATCAGCCCCAGCATTTT.

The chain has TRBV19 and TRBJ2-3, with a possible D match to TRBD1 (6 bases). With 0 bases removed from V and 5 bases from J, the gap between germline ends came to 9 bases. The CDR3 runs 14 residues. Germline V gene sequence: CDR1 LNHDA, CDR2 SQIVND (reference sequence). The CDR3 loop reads CASSIEPTGDTQYF. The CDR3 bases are TGTGCCAGTAGTATAGAGCCGACAGGAGATACGCAGTATTTT.

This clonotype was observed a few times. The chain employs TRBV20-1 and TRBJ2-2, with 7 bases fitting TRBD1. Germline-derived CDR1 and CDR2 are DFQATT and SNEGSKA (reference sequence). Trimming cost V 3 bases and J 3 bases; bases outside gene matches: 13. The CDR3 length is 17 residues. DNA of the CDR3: TGCAGTGCTAGTGGACAGGCCTGGGGACGTTACACCGGGGAGCTGTTTTTT. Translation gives CSASGQAWGRYTGELFF.

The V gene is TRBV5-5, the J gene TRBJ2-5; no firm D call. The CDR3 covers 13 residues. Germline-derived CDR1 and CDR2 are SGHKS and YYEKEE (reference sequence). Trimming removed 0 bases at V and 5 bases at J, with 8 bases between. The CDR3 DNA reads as TGTGCCAGCAGCTTGGATCTAAGGGAGACCCAGTACTTC. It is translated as CASSLDLRETQYF.

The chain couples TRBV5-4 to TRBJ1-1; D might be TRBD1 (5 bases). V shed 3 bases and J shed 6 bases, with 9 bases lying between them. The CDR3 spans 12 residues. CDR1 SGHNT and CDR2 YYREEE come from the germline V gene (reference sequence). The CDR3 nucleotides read TGTGCCAGCAGCTCTGCGGGACCTGAAGCTTTCTTT. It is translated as CASSSAGPEAFF.

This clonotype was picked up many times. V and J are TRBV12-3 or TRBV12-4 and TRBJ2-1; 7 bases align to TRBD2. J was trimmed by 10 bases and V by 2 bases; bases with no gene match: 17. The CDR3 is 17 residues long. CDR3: CASSLSRWGTISGEQFF. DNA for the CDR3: TGTGCCAGCAGTTTAAGTAGGTGGGGGACTATCTCCGGAGAGCAGTTCTTC.

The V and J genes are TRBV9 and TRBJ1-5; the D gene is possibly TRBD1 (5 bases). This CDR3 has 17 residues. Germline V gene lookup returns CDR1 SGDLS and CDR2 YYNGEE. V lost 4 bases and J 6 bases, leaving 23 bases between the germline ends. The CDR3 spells CASSFGLSSSRGQPQHF. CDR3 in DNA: TGTGCCAGCAGCTTCGGGCTGAGTTCATCGAGGGGTCAGCCCCAGCATTTT.

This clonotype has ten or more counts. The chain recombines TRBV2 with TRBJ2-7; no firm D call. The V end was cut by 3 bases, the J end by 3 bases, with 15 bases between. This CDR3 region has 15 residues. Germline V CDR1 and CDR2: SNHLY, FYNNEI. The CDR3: CASSDPGLANYEQYF. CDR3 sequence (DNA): TGTGCCAGCAGTGATCCTGGTTTGGCTAACTACGAGCAGTACTTC.

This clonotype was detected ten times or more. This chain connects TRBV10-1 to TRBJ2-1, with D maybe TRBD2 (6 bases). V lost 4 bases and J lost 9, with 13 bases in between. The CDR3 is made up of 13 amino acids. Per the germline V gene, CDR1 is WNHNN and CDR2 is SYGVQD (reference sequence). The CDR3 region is CASSAGVSAEQFF. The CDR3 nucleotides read TGCGCCAGCAGTGCGGGAGTAAGTGCTGAGCAGTTCTTC.

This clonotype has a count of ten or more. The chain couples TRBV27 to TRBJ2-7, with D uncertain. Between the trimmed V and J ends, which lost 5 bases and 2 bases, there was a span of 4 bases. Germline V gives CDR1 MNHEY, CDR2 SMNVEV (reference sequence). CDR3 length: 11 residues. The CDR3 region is CASSGAYEQYF. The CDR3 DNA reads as TGTGCCAGCAGTGGGGCCTACGAGCAGTACTTC.

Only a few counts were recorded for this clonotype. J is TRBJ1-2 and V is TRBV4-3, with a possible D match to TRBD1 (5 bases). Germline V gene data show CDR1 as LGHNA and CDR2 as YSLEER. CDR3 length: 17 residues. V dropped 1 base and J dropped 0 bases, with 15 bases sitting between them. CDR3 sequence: CASSQVGLGVPNYGYTF. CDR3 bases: TGCGCCAGCAGCCAAGTGGGGTTAGGGGTCCCTAACTATGGCTACACCTTC.

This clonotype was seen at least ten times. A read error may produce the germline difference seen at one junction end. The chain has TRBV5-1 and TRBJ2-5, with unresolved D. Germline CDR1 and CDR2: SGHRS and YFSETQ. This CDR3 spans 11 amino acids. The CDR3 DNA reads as TGTGCCAGCAGTTTCGGGGAGACCCAGTACTTC. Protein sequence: CASSFGETQYF.

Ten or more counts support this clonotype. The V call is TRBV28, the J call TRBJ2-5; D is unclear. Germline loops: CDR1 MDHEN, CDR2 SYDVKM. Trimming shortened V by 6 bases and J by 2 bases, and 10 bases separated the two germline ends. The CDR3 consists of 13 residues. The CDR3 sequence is CASSFHLQETQYF. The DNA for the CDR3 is TGTGCCAGCAGCTTTCACTTACAAGAGACCCAGTACTTC. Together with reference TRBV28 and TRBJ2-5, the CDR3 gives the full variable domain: DVKVTQSSRYLVKRTGEKVFLECVQDMDHENMFWYRQDPGLGLRLIYFSYDVKMKEKGDIPEGYSVSREKKERFSLILESASTNQTSMYLCASSFHLQETQYFGPGTRLLVL.

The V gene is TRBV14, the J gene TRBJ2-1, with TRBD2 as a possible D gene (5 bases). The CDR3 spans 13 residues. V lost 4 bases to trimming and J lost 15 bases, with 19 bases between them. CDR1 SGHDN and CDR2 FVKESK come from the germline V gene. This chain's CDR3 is CASSLGFYSSRFF. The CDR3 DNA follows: TGTGCCAGCAGCCTAGGTTTCTATTCTAGCCGGTTCTTC. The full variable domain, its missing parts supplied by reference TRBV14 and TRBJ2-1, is EAGVTQFPSHSVIEKGQTVTLRCDPISGHDNLYWYRRVMGKEIKFLLHFVKESKQDESGMPNNRFLAERTGGTYSTLKVQPAELEDSGVYFCASSLGFYSSRFFGPGTRLTVL.

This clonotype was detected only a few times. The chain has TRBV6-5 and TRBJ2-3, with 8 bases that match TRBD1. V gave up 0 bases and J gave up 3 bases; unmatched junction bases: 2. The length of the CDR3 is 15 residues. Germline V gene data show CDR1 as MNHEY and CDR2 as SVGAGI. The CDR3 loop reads CASSYSDRGTDTQYF. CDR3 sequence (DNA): TGTGCCAGCAGTTACTCCGACAGGGGTACAGATACGCAGTATTTT.